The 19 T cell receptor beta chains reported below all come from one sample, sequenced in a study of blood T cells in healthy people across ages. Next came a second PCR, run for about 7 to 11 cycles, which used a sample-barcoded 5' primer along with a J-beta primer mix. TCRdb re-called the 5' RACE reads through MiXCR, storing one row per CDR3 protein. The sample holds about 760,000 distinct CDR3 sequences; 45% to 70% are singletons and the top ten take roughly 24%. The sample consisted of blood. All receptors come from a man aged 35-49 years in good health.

The CDR3 is CATSDPDRSSYNEQFF. The CDR3 region has the DNA TGTGCCACCAGTGATCCGGACAGAAGCTCCTACAATGAGCAGTTCTTC. V and J are TRBV24-1 and TRBJ2-1, with D possibly TRBD1 on 6 matching bases. Trimming shortened V by 3 bases and J by 0 bases, and 11 bases separated the two germline ends. Per germline, CDR1 KGHDR and CDR2 SFDVKD. The CDR3 covers 16 residues.

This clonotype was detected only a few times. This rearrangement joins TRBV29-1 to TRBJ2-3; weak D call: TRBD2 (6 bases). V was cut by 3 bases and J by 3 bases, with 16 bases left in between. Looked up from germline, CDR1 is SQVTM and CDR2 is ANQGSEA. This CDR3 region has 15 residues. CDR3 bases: TGCAGCGTTGATCGGGCGGGAATAGTGACAGATACGCAGTATTTT. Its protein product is CSVDRAGIVTDTQYF.

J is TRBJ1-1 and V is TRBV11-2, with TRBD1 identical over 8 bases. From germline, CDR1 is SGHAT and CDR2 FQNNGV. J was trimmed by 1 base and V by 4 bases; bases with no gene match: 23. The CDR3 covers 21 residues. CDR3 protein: CASSSYSNPQIHRGKNTEAFF. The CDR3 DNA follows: TGTGCCAGCAGCTCTTATTCTAACCCCCAAATTCACAGGGGGAAGAACACTGAAGCTTTCTTT.

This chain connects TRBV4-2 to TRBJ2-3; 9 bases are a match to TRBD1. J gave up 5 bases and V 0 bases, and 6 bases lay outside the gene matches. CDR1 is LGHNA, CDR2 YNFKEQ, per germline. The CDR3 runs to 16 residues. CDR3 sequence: CASSQEGGQGIDTQYF. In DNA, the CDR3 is TGTGCCAGCAGCCAAGAGGGAGGACAGGGGATAGATACGCAGTATTTT.

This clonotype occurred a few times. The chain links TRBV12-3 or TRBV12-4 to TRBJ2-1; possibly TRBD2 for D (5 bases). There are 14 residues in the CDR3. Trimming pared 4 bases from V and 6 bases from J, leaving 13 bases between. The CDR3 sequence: CASSSISEGNEQFF. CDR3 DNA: TGTGCCAGCAGTTCGATCAGTGAGGGCAATGAGCAGTTCTTC.

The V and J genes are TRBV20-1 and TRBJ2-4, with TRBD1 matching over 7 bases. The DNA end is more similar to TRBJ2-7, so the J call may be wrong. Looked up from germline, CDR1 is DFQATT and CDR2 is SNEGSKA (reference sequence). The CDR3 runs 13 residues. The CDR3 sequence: CSASDRVDYEQYF. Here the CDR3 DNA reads TGCAGTGCTTCCGACAGGGTGGACTACGAGCAGTACTTC.

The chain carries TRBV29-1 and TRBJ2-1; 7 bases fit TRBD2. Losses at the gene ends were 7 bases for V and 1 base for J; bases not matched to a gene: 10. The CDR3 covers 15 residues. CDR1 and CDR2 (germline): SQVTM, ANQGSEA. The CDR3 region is CSAGVRERSYNEQFF. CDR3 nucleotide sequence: TGCAGCGCTGGGGTGCGGGAGAGGTCCTACAATGAGCAGTTCTTC.

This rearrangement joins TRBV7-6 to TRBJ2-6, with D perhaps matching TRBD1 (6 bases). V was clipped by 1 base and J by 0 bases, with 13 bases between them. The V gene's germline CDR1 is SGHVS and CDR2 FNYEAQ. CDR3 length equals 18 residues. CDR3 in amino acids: CASSLGGLLSSGANVLTF. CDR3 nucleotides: TGTGCCAGCAGCTTAGGGGGGCTACTAAGCTCTGGGGCCAACGTCCTGACTTTC.

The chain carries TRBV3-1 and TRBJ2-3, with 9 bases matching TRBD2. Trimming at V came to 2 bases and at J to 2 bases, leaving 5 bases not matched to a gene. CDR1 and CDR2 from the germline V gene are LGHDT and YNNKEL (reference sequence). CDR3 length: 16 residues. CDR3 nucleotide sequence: TGTGCCAGCAGCCAATACGGCGGGGGGGTCACAGATACGCAGTATTTT. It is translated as CASSQYGGGVTDTQYF.

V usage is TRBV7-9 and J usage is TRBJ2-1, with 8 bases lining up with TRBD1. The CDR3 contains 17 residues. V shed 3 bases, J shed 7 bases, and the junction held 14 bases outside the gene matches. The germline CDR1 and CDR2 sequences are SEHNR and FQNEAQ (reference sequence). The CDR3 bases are TGTGCCAGCAGCTTCGGACAGGGCGGGTTTGGTTCTAATGAGCAGTTCTTC. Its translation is CASSFGQGGFGSNEQFF.

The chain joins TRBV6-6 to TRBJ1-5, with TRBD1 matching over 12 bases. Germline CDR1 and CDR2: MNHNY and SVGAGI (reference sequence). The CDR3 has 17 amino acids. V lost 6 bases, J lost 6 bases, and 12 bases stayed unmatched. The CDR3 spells CASSPGQGATMGQPQHF. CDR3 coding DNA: TGTGCCAGCAGCCCGGGACAGGGGGCCACTATGGGTCAGCCCCAGCATTTT.

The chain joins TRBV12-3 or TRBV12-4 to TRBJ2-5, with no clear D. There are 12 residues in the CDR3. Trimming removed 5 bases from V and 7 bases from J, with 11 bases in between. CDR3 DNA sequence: TGTGCCAGCAGTCCCCGTCTGGGGACCCAGTACTTC. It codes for CASSPRLGTQYF.

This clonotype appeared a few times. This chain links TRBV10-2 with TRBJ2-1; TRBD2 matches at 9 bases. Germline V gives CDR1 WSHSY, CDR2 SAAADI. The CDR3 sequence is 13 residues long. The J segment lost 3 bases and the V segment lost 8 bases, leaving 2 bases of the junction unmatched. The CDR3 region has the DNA TGCGCCAGCGGGACTAGCATCTACAATGAGCAGTTCTTC. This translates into CASGTSIYNEQFF.

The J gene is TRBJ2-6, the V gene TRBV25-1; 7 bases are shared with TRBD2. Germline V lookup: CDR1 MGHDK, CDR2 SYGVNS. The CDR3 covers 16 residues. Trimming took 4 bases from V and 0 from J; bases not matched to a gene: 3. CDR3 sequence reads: CASSGAGLSGANVLTF. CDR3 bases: TGTGCCAGCAGTGGAGCGGGACTCTCTGGGGCCAACGTCCTGACTTTC.

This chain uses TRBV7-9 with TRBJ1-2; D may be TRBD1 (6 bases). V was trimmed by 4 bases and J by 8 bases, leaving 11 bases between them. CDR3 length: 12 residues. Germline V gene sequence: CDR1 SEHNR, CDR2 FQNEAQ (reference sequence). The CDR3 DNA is TGTGCCAGCAGCTCAGGGGAGGGCGGCTACACCTTC. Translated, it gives CASSSGEGGYTF.

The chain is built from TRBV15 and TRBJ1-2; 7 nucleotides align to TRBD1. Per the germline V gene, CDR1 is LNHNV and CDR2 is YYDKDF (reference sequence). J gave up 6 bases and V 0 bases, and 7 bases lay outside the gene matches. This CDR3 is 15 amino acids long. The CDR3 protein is CATSRDDRTGDGYTF. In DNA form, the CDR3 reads TGTGCCACCAGCAGAGATGATAGGACAGGTGATGGCTACACCTTC.

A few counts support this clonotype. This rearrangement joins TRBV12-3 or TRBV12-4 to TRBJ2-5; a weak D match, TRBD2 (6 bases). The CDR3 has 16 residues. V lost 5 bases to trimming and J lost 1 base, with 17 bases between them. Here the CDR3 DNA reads TGTGCCAGCAGTCCCCCGGGAGAACTTATCCAAGAGACCCAGTACTTC. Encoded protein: CASSPPGELIQETQYF.

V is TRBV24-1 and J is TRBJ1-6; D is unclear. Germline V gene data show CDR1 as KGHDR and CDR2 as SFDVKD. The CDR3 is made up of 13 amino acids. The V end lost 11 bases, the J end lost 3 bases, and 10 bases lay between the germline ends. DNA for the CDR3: TGTGCCAGCGCGGCGGACTATAATTCACCCCTCCACTTT. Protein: CASAADYNSPLHF.

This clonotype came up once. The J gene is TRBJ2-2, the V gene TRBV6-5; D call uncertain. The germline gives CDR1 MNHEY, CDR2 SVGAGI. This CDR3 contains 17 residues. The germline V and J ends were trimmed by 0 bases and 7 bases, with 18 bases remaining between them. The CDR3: CASSYSMGKGSGGELFF. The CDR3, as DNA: TGTGCCAGCAGTTACTCGATGGGGAAGGGCAGTGGCGGGGAGCTGTTTTTT.